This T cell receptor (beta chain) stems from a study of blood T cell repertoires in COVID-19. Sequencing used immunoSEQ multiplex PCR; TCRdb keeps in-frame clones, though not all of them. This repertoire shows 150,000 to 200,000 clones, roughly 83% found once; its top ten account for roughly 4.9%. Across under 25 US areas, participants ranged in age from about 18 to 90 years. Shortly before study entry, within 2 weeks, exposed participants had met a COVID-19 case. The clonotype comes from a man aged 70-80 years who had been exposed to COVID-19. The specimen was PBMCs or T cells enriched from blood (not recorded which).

The chain's CDR3 is CASSFDSGAPLHF. For the CDR3, the DNA is TGTGCCAGTTCCTTCGACAGCGGGGCACCCCTCCACTTT. The chain combines TRBV19 with TRBJ1-6, with D tentatively TRBD1 (5 bases). The CDR3 is 13 amino acids. V was trimmed by 8 bases and J by 11 bases, leaving 16 bases between them. CDR1 LNHDA and CDR2 SQIVND come from the germline V gene (reference sequence).